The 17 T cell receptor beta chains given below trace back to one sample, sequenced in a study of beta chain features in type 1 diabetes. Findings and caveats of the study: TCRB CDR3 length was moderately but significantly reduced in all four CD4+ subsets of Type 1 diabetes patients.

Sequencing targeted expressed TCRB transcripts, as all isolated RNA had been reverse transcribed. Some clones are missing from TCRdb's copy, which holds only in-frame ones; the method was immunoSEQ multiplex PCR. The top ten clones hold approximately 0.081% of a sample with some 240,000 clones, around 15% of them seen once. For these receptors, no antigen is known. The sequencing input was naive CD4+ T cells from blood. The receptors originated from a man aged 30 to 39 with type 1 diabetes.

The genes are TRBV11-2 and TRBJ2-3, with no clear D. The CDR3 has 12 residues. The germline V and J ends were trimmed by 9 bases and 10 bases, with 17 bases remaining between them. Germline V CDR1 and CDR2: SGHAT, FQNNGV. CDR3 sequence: CARSESPRSQYF. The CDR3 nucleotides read TGTGCCAGGAGTGAGAGTCCTCGATCGCAGTATTTT.

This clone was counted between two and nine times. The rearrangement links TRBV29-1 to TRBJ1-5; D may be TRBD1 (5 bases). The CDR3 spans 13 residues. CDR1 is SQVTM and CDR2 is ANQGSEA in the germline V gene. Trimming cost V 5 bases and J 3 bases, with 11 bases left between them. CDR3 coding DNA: TGCAGCGTTAGTCGGGGCCCCAATCAGCCCCAGCATTTT. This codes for CSVSRGPNQPQHF.

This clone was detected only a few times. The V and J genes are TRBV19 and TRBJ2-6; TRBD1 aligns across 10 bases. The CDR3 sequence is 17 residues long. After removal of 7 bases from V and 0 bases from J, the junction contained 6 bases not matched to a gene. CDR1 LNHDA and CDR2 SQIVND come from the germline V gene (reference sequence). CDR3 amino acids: CASTGQGLSSGANVLTF. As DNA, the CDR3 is TGTGCCAGTACGGGACAGGGGCTAAGCTCTGGGGCCAACGTCCTGACTTTC.

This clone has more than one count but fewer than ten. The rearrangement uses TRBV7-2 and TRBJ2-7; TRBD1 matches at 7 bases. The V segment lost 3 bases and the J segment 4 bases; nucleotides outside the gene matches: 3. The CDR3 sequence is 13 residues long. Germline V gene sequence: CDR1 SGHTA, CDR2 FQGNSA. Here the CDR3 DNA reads TGTGCCAGCAGCTTGGGACAGCGGTACGAGCAGTACTTC. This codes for CASSLGQRYEQYF. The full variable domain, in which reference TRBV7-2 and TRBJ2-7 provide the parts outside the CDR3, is GAGVSQSPSNKVTEKGKDVELRCDPISGHTALYWYRQSLGQGLEFLIYFQGNSAPDKSGLPSDRFSAERTGGSVSTLTIQRTQQEDSAVYLCASSLGQRYEQYFGPGTRLTVT.

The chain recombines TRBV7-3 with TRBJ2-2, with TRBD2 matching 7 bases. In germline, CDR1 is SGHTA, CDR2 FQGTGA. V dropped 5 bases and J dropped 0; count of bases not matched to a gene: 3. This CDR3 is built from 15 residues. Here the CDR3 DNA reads TGTGCCAGCAGCCGGCTAGCGGCGAACACCGGGGAGCTGTTTTTT. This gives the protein CASSRLAANTGELFF.

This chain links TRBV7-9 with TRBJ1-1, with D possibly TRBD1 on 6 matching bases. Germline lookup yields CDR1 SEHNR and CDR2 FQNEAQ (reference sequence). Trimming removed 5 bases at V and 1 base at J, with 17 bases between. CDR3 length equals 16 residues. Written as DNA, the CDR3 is TGTGCCAGCAGCCTGTCCCGGGACATCTCGAACACTGAAGCTTTCTTT. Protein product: CASSLSRDISNTEAFF. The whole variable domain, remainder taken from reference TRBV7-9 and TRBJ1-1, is DTGVSQNPRHKITKRGQNVTFRCDPISEHNRLYWYRQTLGQGPEFLTYFQNEAQLEKSRLLSDRFSAERPKGSFSTLEIQRTEQGDSAMYLCASSLSRDISNTEAFFGQGTRLTVV.

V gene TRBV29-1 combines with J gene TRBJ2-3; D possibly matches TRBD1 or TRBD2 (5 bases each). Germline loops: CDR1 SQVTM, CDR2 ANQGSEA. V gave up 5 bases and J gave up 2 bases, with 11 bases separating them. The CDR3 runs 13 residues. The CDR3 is CSVTPGPTDTQYF. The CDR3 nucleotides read TGCAGCGTTACCCCGGGACCCACAGATACGCAGTATTTT.

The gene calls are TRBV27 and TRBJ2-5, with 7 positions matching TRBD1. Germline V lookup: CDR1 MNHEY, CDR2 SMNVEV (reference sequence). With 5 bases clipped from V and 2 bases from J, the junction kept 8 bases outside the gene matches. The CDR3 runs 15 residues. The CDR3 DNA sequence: TGTGCCAGCAGTGGTGGGACAGAAGTACAAGAGACCCAGTACTTC. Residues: CASSGGTEVQETQYF.

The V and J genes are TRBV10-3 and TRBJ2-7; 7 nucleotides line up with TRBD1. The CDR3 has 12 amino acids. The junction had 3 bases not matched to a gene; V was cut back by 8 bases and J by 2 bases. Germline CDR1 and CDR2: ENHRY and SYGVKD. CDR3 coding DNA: TGTGCCATCGGGGACAGTCCCTACGAGCAGTACTTC. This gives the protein CAIGDSPYEQYF.

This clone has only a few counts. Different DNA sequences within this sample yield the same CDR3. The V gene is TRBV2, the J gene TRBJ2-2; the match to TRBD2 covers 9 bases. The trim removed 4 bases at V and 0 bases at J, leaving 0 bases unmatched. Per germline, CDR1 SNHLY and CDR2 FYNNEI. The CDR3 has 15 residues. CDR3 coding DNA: TGTGCCAGCAGTGGACTAGCGGCGAACACCGGGGAGCTGTTTTTT. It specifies CASSGLAANTGELFF.

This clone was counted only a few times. DNA of the CDR3: TGCAGCGTACTCGACGGTAGCAATCAGCCCCAGCATTTT. Translation gives CSVLDGSNQPQHF. The chain is built from TRBV29-1 and TRBJ1-5; D remains unclear. The V end was cut by 6 bases, the J end by 0 bases, with 9 bases between. The CDR3 is made up of 13 amino acids. Germline CDR1 reads SQVTM; CDR2 reads ANQGSEA.

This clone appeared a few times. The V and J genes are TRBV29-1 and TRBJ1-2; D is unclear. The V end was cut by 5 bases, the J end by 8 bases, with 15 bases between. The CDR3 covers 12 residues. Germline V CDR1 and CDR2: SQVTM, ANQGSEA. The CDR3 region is CSVSIPSEGYTF. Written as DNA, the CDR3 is TGCAGCGTTTCCATCCCCTCCGAGGGCTACACCTTC. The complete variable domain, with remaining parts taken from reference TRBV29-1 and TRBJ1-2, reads SAVISQKPSRDICQRGTSLTIQCQVDSQVTMMFWYRQQPGQSLTLIATANQGSEATYESGFVIDKFPISRPNLTFSTLTVSNMSPEDSSIYLCSVSIPSEGYTFGSGTRLTVV.

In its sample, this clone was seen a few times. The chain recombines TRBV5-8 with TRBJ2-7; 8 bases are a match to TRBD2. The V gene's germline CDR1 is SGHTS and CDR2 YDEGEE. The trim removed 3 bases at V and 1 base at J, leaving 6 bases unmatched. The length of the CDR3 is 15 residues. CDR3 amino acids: CASSSRREVSYEQYF. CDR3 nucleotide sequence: TGTGCCAGCAGCTCCCGGCGGGAGGTATCCTACGAGCAGTACTTC. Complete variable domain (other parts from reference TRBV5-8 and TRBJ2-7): EAGVTQSPTHLIKTRGQQATLRCSPISGHTSVYWYQQALGLGLQFLLWYDEGEERNRGNFPPRFSGRQFPNYSSELNVNALELEDSALYLCASSSRREVSYEQYFGPGTRLTVT.

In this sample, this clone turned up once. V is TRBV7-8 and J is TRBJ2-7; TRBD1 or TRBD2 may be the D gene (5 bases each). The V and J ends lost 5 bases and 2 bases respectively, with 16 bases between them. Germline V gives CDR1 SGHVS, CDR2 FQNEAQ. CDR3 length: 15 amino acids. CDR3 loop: CASSRDRGWAYEQYF. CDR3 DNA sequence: TGTGCCAGCAGCCGCGATCGGGGCTGGGCCTACGAGCAGTACTTC.

The CDR3 region has the DNA TGCGCCAGCAGCTCCTCCGGGACTAGCGGGAATCATGGGCAGTTCTTC. Translating it yields CASSSSGTSGNHGQFF. The chain has TRBV5-1 and TRBJ2-1; TRBD2 matches at 13 bases. The trim removed 3 bases at V and 12 bases at J, leaving 12 bases unmatched. The CDR3 is made up of 16 amino acids. Germline V lookup: CDR1 SGHRS, CDR2 YFSETQ.

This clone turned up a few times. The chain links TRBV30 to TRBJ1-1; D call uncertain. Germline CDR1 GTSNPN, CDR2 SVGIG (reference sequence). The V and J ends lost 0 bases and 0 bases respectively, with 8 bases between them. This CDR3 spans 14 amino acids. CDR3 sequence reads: CAWSVLKVNTEAFF. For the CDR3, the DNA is TGTGCCTGGAGTGTACTTAAGGTGAACACTGAAGCTTTCTTT.

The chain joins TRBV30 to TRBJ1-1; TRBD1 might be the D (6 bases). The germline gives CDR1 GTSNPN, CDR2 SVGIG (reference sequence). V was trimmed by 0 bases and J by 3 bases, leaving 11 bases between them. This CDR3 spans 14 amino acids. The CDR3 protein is CAWSVIQGDTEAFF. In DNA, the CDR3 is TGTGCCTGGAGTGTCATACAGGGAGACACTGAAGCTTTCTTT.